The rows below give T cell receptor beta chains drawn from one sample of a study of blood T cells in healthy people across ages. TCRdb re-called the 5' RACE reads with MiXCR, one entry per CDR3 protein. The sample carries fewer than 2 million distinct CDR3 sequences, approximately 40% recorded once. The material sequenced was blood. The receptors originated from a human donor in good health. Each CDR3 is given with its conserved first and last residue. A D gene is named only where the DNA matches it firmly. Only some rows state a clone size, as once, few, many or a class for expanded clones.

v_gene	abundance	j_gene	d_gene	CDR3nt	CDR3aa
TRBV12-3/TRBV12-4	few	TRBJ2-5	.	TGTGCCAGCAGCCGCGGCAGGGGAATTGGGGAGACCCAGTACTTC	CASSRGRGIGETQYF
TRBV29-1	many	TRBJ1-2	.	TGCAGCGTTGACCGGGGAGGGGGCTACACCTTC	CSVDRGGGYTF
TRBV10-3	few	TRBJ2-5	.	TGTGCCATCAGGAATTTAGAAGAGACCCAGTACTTC	CAIRNLEETQYF
TRBV7-2	many	TRBJ1-5	.	TGTGCCAGCAGTTCTTCAGGGGCTAGCAATCAGCCCCAGCATTTT	CASSSSGASNQPQHF
TRBV20-1	few	TRBJ2-7	.	TGCAGTGCCCCCTTGGACTTCCCCTACGAGCAGTACTTC	CSAPLDFPYEQYF
TRBV15	few	TRBJ2-7	.	TGTGCCACCAGCAGGGTAGCTTCCTACGAGCAGTACTTC	CATSRVASYEQYF
TRBV20-1	.	TRBJ2-5	.	TGCAGTGCTAGATCTGTCTTAGAGCAAGAGACCCAGTACTTC	CSARSVLEQETQYF
TRBV6-4	few	TRBJ1-1	.	TGTGCCAGCAGTGACGGTACCTCAGGGAACACTGAAGCTTTCTTT	CASSDGTSGNTEAFF
TRBV7-9	.	TRBJ2-5	.	TGTGCCAGCAGCTTCCTTAACCAAGGGGGGACCCAGTACTTC	CASSFLNQGGTQYF
TRBV7-8	few	TRBJ2-2	.	TGTGCCAGCAGCCCTAAGACGGTTAACACCGGGGAGCTGTTTTTT	CASSPKTVNTGELFF
TRBV20-1	.	TRBJ2-7	TRBD2	TGCAGTGCTATTTTGCCACCCACGGGAGCGGGGGGCTACGAGCAGGACTTC	CSAILPPTGAGGYEQDF
TRBV5-5	.	TRBJ1-2	.	TGTACCAGCAGCCCGGACACCCCCTATGGCTACACCTTC	CTSSPDTPYGYTF
TRBV20-1	few	TRBJ1-2	.	TGCAGTGCTACTACAGGAAACTCTGGCTACACCTTC	CSATTGNSGYTF
TRBV4-1	many	TRBJ1-2	.	TGCGCCAGCAGCCAAGAGTCGTCTTTTGGCTACACCTTC	CASSQESSFGYTF
TRBV7-2	.	TRBJ2-3	TRBD2	TGTGCCAGCAGAGTAGATAGCGGGGGTGCAGATACGCAGTATTTT	CASRVDSGGADTQYF
TRBV7-9	.	TRBJ2-3	.	TGTGCCAGCAGCTTAGAGATGGGGGGCACAGATACGCAGTATTTT	CASSLEMGGTDTQYF
TRBV9	.	TRBJ2-3	TRBD2	TGTGCCAGCAGCGTTTCCCTAGCGGGGGGAACAGATACGCAGTATTTT	CASSVSLAGGTDTQYF
TRBV7-9	.	TRBJ1-1	TRBD1	TGTGCCAGCAGCCGCAGGGGGCATGGTGGGACTGAAGCTTTCTTT	CASSRRGHGGTEAFF
TRBV3-1	.	TRBJ2-1	.	TGTGCCAGCAGCCCCGAACTGTTTAGCAATGAGCAGTTCTTC	CASSPELFSNEQFF
TRBV7-2	.	TRBJ1-4	.	TGTGCCAGCACTTTTGGGAAGGGGGGGATTGGTGAAAAACTGTTTTTT	CASTFGKGGIGEKLFF
TRBV6-1	.	TRBJ1-1	TRBD1	TGTGCCAGCAGTAAACGGTCGGCGGGACAGGGTTTTTCTGAAGCTTTCTTT	CASSKRSAGQGFSEAFF
TRBV12-3/TRBV12-4	.	TRBJ2-7	.	TGTGCCAGCAGTCCCATGGGGTTGAGGGAGCAGTACTTC	CASSPMGLREQYF
TRBV4-3	.	TRBJ1-1	.	TGCGCCAGCAGCCTCGGCTCCGACATTCTGGGCGCTGAAGCTTTCTTT	CASSLGSDILGAEAFF
TRBV12-5	.	TRBJ1-1	.	TGTGCTAGTGGCCCCCCGTTTGGGGGTGAAGCTTTCTTT	CASGPPFGGEAFF
TRBV12-3/TRBV12-4	.	TRBJ1-1	TRBD1	TGTGCCAGCAGTCCGTGGGACAGGGACAACACTGAAGCTTTCTTT	CASSPWDRDNTEAFF
TRBV7-9	few	TRBJ2-7	.	TGTGCCAGCGCCACAGGGCTTACGATTAAGCAGTACTTC	CASATGLTIKQYF
TRBV7-9	.	TRBJ2-7	.	TGTGCCAGCAGCTTCGGGGCTCCAGGGTCCTACGAGCAGTACTTC	CASSFGAPGSYEQYF
TRBV18	.	TRBJ1-2	.	TGTGCCAGCTCACCACTCTTTACCAACTATGGCTACACCTTC	CASSPLFTNYGYTF
TRBV11-2	.	TRBJ1-4	.	TGTGCCAGCAGCTTAGTCCCGGGGGGAGCAACTAATGAAAAACTGTTTTTT	CASSLVPGGATNEKLFF
TRBV29-1	few	TRBJ2-3	.	TGCAGCGATTTAGATACGCAGTATTTT	CSDLDTQYF
TRBV24-1	.	TRBJ1-4	.	TGTGCCACCAGCCCGGGGGGCCAAGAGAATGAAAAACTGTTTTTT	CATSPGGQENEKLFF
TRBV29-1	.	TRBJ2-1	TRBD2	TGCAGCGTTGAATATGGTAGCGGGGCCCGGAGGGCGTTCTTC	CSVEYGSGARRAFF
TRBV28	.	TRBJ2-1	.	TGTGCCCTAGGGGCGAGGGGGAAGGTTGAGCAGTTCTTC	CALGARGKVEQFF
TRBV6-5	.	TRBJ1-1	.	TGTGCCAGCAGTTACCAGCAGGGGAACACTGAAGCTTTCTTT	CASSYQQGNTEAFF
TRBV6-2/TRBV6-3	.	TRBJ2-5	.	TGTGCCAGCACGGAGTGGACTGAGCAAGAGACCCAGTACTTC	CASTEWTEQETQYF
TRBV20-1	.	TRBJ2-1	TRBD1	TGCAGTGCTAGACAGGGGGCGAAGAGTGAGCAGTTCTTC	CSARQGAKSEQFF
TRBV4-2	.	TRBJ2-5	TRBD2	TGTGCCAGCAGCCAACCGGGACTAAGCATCGATGAGCAGTACTTC	CASSQPGLSIDEQYF
TRBV7-9	few	TRBJ1-4	.	TGTGCCAGCAGCTTCAACCGGGGAGGAGAAAAACTGTTTTTT	CASSFNRGGEKLFF
TRBV6-6	.	TRBJ1-2	.	TGTGCCAGCAGGTCTGACAGGAACTATGGCTACACCTTC	CASRSDRNYGYTF
TRBV7-2	few	TRBJ2-3	.	TGTGCCAGCAGCTCGTCTCGGGTAGATACGCAGTATTTT	CASSSSRVDTQYF
TRBV12-3/TRBV12-4	many	TRBJ2-6	.	TGTGCCAGCAGTTTAAGTAGCTCTGGGGCCAACGTCCTGACTTTC	CASSLSSSGANVLTF
TRBV27	few	TRBJ2-2	TRBD2	TGTGCCAGCAGTTTTATGGGACTAGCGCGACGCACCGGGGAGCTGTTTTTT	CASSFMGLARRTGELFF
TRBV25-1	.	TRBJ2-7	.	TGTGCCAGCAGTGAATATTATTTGGGCAGAGACGACGCGGGGAGGTACGAGCAGTACTTC	CASSEYYLGRDDAGRYEQYF
TRBV7-2	many	TRBJ2-7	TRBD2	TGTGCCAGCAGCTTAGTCGCTAGCGGGTACGAGCAGTACTTC	CASSLVASGYEQYF
TRBV7-3	few	TRBJ1-2	.	TGTGCCAGCAGCTCCAAGGGAAATCAAGCTAACTATGGCTACACCTTC	CASSSKGNQANYGYTF
TRBV4-2	.	TRBJ1-2	TRBD1	TGTGCCAGCAGGCAAGGACAGGGGAACTATGGCTACACCTTC	CASRQGQGNYGYTF
TRBV29-1	.	TRBJ2-3	.	TGCAGCGTTGTCGTTATAACCGATACGCAGTATTTT	CSVVVITDTQYF
TRBV7-9	few	TRBJ2-4	.	TGTGCCAGCAGCCCACTTGGAGGGGATGAAAACATTCAGTACTTC	CASSPLGGDENIQYF
TRBV12-3/TRBV12-4	.	TRBJ1-4	TRBD1	TGTGCCAGCAGTTCAACCGGGACAGGGGGGAAAAAACTGTTTTTT	CASSSTGTGGKKLFF
TRBV4-3	few	TRBJ2-7	TRBD1	TGCGCCAGCAGCCAGGCTGGGACAGGGGGCTCCTACGGGCAGTACTTC	CASSQAGTGGSYGQYF
TRBV7-9	.	TRBJ1-2	TRBD1	TGTGCCAGCAGCTTAGTGGGGACAGGGGGAGATGGCTACACCTTC	CASSLVGTGGDGYTF
TRBV24-1	.	TRBJ2-3	TRBD2	TGTGCCACCAGTGATCTCAGAGGCGGGGGGAGAGATACGCAGTATTTT	CATSDLRGGGRDTQYF
TRBV7-2	.	TRBJ2-3	.	TGTGCCAGCAGCTTAAGCAGGGCGGCAGATACGCAGTATTTT	CASSLSRAADTQYF
TRBV19	few	TRBJ2-5	.	TGTGCCAGTACCCCGACACCTCGGAAGTACCAAGAGACCCAGTACTTC	CASTPTPRKYQETQYF
TRBV7-2	.	TRBJ2-1	.	TGTGCCAGCAGCTTAGGGTTTCGGGAGACTAAGCAGTTCTTC	CASSLGFRETKQFF